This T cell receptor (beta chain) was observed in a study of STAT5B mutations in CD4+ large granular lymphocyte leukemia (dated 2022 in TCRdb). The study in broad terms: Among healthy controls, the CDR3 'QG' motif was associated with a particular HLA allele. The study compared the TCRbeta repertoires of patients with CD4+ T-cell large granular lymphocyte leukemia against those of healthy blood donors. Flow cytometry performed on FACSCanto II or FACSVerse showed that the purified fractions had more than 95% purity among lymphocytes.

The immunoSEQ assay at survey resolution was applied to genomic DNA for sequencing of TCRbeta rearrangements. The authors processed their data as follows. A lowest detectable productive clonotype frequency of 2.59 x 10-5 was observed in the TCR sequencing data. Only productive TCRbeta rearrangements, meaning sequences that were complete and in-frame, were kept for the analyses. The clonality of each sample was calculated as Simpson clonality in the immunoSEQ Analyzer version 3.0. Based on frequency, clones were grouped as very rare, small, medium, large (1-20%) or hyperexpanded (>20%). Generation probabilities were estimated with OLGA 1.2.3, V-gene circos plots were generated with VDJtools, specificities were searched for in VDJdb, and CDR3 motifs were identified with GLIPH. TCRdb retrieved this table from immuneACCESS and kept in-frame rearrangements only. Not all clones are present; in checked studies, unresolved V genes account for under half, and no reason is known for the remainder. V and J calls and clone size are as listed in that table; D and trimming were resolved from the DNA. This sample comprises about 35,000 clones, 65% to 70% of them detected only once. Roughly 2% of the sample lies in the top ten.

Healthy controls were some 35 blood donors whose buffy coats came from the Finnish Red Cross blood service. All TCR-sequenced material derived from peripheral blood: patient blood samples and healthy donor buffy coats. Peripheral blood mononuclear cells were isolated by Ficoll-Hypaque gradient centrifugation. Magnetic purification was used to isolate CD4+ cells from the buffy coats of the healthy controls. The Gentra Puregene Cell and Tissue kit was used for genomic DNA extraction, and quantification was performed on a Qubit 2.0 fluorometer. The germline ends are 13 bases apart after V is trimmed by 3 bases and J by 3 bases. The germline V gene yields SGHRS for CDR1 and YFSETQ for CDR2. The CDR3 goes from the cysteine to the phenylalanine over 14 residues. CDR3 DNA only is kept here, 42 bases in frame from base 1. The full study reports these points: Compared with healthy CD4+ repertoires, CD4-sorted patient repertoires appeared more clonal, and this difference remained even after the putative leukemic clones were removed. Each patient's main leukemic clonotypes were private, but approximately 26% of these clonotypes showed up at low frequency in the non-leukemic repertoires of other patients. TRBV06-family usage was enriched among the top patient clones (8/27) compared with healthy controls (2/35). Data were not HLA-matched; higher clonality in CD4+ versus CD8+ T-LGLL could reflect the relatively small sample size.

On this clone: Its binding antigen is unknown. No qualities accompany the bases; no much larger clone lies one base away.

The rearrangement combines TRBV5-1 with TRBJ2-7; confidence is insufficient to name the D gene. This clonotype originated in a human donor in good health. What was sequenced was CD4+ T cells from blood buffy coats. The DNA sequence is TGCGCCAGCAGCTCCTCAAATGGGGTCTACGAGCAGTACTTC. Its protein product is CASSSSNGVYEQYF. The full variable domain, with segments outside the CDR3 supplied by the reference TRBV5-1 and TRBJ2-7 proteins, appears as KAGVTQTPRYLIKTRGQQVTLSCSPISGHRSVSWYQQTPGQGLQFLFEYFSETQRNKGNFPGRFSGRQFSNSRSEMNVSTLELGDSALYLCASSSSNGVYEQYFGPGTRLTVT.